This T cell receptor (beta chain) appears in the sequencing data of a study of cytomegalovirus exposure and HLA in healthy donors. Germline CDR1 LGHNA, CDR2 YNFKEQ. Between the trimmed V and J ends, which lost 3 bases and 3 bases, there was a span of 20 bases. The CDR3 extends over 17 amino acids. Study results and limitations: Later on, an analysis found that several of the most significant clusters appeared to be linked to common viral pathogens, which included parvovirus B19. Prior analysis indicated that the majority of TCR beta V segments exhibited productivity approximately 87% or approximately 30% of the time. There were a few CMV-associated chains whose specificity for CMV antigens was confirmed in vitro.

Researchers ran the PCR with 60 Vbeta and 13 Jbeta primers. TCRdb's table, derived via immunoSEQ multiplex PCR, lists solely in-frame clones and lacks some. The sample shows about 92,000 clones, approximately 71% of them seen only once. This clone was seen more than once but under ten times. Its specificity is unknown. This chain uses TRBV4-2 with TRBJ1-2, with no clear D. Source material: PBMCs. The sequence derives from a woman aged 18-29 years in good health and CMV-seropositive. The CDR3: CASSHPSGSSPDYGYTF. The CDR3 nucleotides are TGTGCCAGCAGCCACCCCAGCGGTTCCAGCCCAGACTATGGCTACACCTTC.